This T cell receptor (beta chain) was found in a study of blood T cell repertoires in COVID-19. Profiled with immunoSEQ multiplex PCR; TCRdb holds only in-frame clones, not every one. Counted here are around 310,000 clones, roughly 88% occurring once; the ten biggest clones make up approximately 4%. After removal of 6 bases from V and 11 bases from J, the junction contained 4 bases not matched to a gene. CDR3 length equals 11 residues. Germline-derived CDR1 and CDR2 are MNHEY and SVGAGI. The sequencing sample was made of peripheral blood. The sequence was obtained from a woman in her forties or fifties with active or convalescent COVID-19. V is TRBV6-5 and J is TRBJ1-5, with 7 bases identical to TRBD1. The CDR3 spells CASRATGSQHF. The DNA of the CDR3 is TGTGCCAGCAGGGCGACAGGGTCCCAGCATTTT.